What follows describes a single T cell receptor beta chain. This entry belongs to a study of cytomegalovirus exposure and HLA in healthy donors. The PCR made use of 60 Vbeta and 13 Jbeta primers. Assay used: immunoSEQ multiplex PCR; TCRdb lists only in-frame clones, some missing. The top ten clones hold 2.5% to 3% of a sample with hundreds of thousands of clones, about 70% of them seen once. In germline, CDR1 is SGHTA, CDR2 FQGNSA. The V and J ends lost 2 bases and 12 bases respectively, with 8 bases between them. The CDR3 sequence is 11 residues long. Material: PBMCs. The chain joins TRBV7-2 to TRBJ2-1; D remains unclear. This receptor was obtained from a man aged 40-49 years in good health and CMV-seropositive. The CDR3, as DNA: TGTGCCAGCAGCTTAAGGTCGGGGCAGTTCTTC. Protein product: CASSLRSGQFF.